Listed below are T cell receptor beta chains from one sample, sequenced in a study of shared clonotypes between healthy human individuals. The method was immunoSEQ multiplex PCR; TCRdb's version includes in-frame clones alone and lacks a portion of them. The sample lists 2 million to 2.5 million clones; more than 85% were seen once. Sequences were obtained from naive CD4+ T cells from PBMCs. Receptors were obtained from a man between 18 and 35 years old in good health. Some clones in this sample may be carry-over from other donors' samples. CDR3s include the opening cysteine and the closing phenylalanine or tryptophan. Each record gives: J gene, D gene, clone size, V gene, CDR3 DNA, CDR3 protein. The D gene is left open where the match is weak. Clone size, where shown, is once, few, many, or a class for clones that have expanded.

TRBJ1-2 - once TRBV5-1 TGCGCCAGCAGCTTGCCAGGGAACGGCTACACCTTC CASSLPGNGYTF
TRBJ2-3 - - TRBV5-1 TGCGCCAGCAGCTCAAGCTGGACAGTGAACACAGATACGCAGTATTTT CASSSSWTVNTDTQYF
TRBJ2-3 TRBD2 - TRBV7-3 TGTGCCAGCAGCCCGACTAGCGGGAGCGGGGCAGATACGCAGTATTTT CASSPTSGSGADTQYF
TRBJ2-3 TRBD2 - TRBV4-1 TGCGCCAGCAGCTCTCCCGTGCGGCGGGAGGTAGATACGCAGTATTTT CASSSPVRREVDTQYF
TRBJ1-5 - - TRBV2 TGTGCCAGCAGTGTTAGTATCCAAGATCAGCCCCAGCATTTT CASSVSIQDQPQHF
TRBJ2-7 - - TRBV6-1 TGTGCCAGCAGTCGGGGTATCTACGAGCAGTACTTC CASSRGIYEQYF
TRBJ2-7 TRBD2 - TRBV7-2 TGTGCCAGCAGTTCCTGGGCTAGCGGGAACTACGAGCAGTACTTC CASSSWASGNYEQYF
TRBJ2-7 - - TRBV28 TGTGCCAGCGGACTCCTTGGACAGTCCGACGAGCAGTACTTC CASGLLGQSDEQYF
TRBJ2-5 - - TRBV4-2 TGTGCCAGCAGCCAAGCCAATGGGCCCCAAGAGACCCAGTACTTC CASSQANGPQETQYF
TRBJ2-4 - - TRBV30 TGTGCCGCCACAGGGTATTATTTCCAGTACTTC CAATGYYFQYF
TRBJ2-1 TRBD2 - TRBV6-1 TGTGCCAGCAGTGAAACAGCGGGGGCATACAATGAGCAGTTCTTC CASSETAGAYNEQFF